This T cell receptor beta chain was identified during a study of T cell responses to AZD1222 COVID-19 vaccine (dated by TCRdb to about 2021). Describing the broader study: AZD1222 recipients given second doses at about 4 weeks or at about 12 weeks were pooled, since spike-specific TCR depth and breadth were not found to differ between the two schedules. TCR sequencing was performed for roughly 250 trial participants, of whom about 200 were given two doses of AZD1222 and around 25 were given two doses of MenACWY control vaccine. Trial participants were enrolled by age into subgroups of 18-55, 56-69 and 70-plus years, and 148, 28 and 57 TCR-sequenced participants, respectively, were included in these subgroups.

Interpreted using the paper, the time point label stands for: baseline before first vaccination. The vaccinee samples were drawn from two UK trials, COV001 and COV002, one of which was a single-blind randomized controlled phase 2/3 trial testing AZD1222 (ChAdOx1 nCoV-19) in healthy adults. Trial participant PBMC samples were collected at day 0 and day 28 after the second dose for TCRbeta chain sequencing. The paper's findings and limits, for the study overall: Participants were mostly white British and included more females than males, and it was suggested by the authors that clonal diversity may have been underestimated. The 56-69-year group was small, and its depth increase did not reach significance, likely because of low power. Reportedly, close to half of the unique spike-specific TCRs recognized epitopes lying outside the regions that are mutated in the B.1.351 and B.1.1.7 variants. Only five or six AZD1222 recipients were SARS-CoV-2 seropositive at baseline, limiting conclusions about previously exposed vaccinees. No day 14 peak-response samples were available, so repertoires were characterized only after the peak T cell response. The whole spike protein was spanned by vaccine-associated CD4 TCRs, and dominant responses were seen in regions 160-218 and 743-854. After two AZD1222 doses, spike-specific TCR breadth and depth were significantly higher than at day 0 and than in MenACWY recipients.

Compared with germline, V lacks 1 base and J lacks 6 bases; bases without a gene match: 5. The CDR3 has 15 amino acids, counting the end cysteine and phenylalanine. Only the CDR3 region is kept as DNA, spanning 45 bases read in frame from base 1. In the germline V gene (reference sequence), CDR1 corresponds to SEHNR and CDR2 to FQNEAQ. The CDR3 regions of human TCRbeta chains were analyzed by immunosequencing. From the authors' description of their analysis: TCRs in the repertoires were matched against a reference library of SARS-CoV-2-specific TCRs that had been generated with the MIRA antigen-specificity platform. Breadth meant the fraction of unique TCRs that were SARS-CoV-2-associated, whereas depth meant the fraction of total T cells that were SARS-CoV-2-associated. Using the MIRA data, each spike-specific TCR was assigned both to the spike region to which the TCR was reactive and to a CD4 or CD8 class. Log10-transformed breadth and depth values were compared by one-way ANOVA with Sidak's multiple comparisons tests. TCRdb obtained this table from immuneACCESS and retained in-frame rearrangements with V and J assigned. These tables miss some clones; where compared with another copy, unresolved V genes account for less than half of the shortfall, and the remainder is unexplained. V, J and clone size were drawn from that table, and D and trimming were deduced from the DNA. Within this sample are about 120,000 clones, with 80% to 90% of them counted one time only. 12% of the sample belongs to the ten largest clones.

Concerning this clone: The antigen this receptor binds is unknown. Per-nucleotide qualities are absent, and no much larger clonotype sits a single base away.

Sample: peripheral blood, taken on day 0 of AZD1222 vaccination. The TCR comes from an adult in good health. Recombination connected TRBV7-9 to TRBJ2-1, with 8 central nucleotides matching TRBD2. The CDR3 region has the sequence CASSLGSGSPNEQFF. The bases are TGTGCCAGCAGCTTAGGGAGCGGGAGCCCCAATGAGCAGTTCTTC.